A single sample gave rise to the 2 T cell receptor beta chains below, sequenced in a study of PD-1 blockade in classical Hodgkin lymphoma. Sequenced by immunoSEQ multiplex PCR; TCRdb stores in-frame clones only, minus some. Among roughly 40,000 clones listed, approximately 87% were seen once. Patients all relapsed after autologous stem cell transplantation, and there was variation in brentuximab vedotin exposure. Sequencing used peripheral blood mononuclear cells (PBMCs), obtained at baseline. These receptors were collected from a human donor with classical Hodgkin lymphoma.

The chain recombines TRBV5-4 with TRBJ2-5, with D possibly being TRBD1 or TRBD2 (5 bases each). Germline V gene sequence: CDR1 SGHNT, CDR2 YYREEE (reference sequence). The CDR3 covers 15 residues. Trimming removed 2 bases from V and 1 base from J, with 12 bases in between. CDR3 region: CASSFGGDLQETQYF. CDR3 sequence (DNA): TGTGCCAGCAGCTTTGGTGGGGACCTCCAAGAGACCCAGTACTTC.

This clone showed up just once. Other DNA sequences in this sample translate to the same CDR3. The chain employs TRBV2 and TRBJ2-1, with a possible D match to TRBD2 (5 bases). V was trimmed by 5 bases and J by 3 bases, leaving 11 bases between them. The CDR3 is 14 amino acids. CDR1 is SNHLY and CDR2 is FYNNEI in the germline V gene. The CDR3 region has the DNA TGTGCCAGCAGTCCCCCGGCGGGCTACAATGAGCAGTTCTTC. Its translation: CASSPPAGYNEQFF.